This entry is about one T cell receptor (beta chain). The table came from immunoSEQ multiplex PCR; TCRdb's copy has only in-frame clones and leaves some out. The table shows 220,000 or so clones, with roughly 80% occurring only once. The CDR3 is 19 residues long. The germline gives CDR1 SGDLS, CDR2 YYNGEE. The junction had 8 bases not matched to a gene; V was cut back by 0 bases and J by 0 bases. The sample originates from a study of blood T cell repertoires in COVID-19. As for the study in general: Samples taken during acute and convalescent COVID-19 were collected in the United States, Italy and Spain.

This clonotype was obtained from a woman aged 55-70 years who had recovered from COVID-19. The sample consisted of peripheral blood. The V call is TRBV9, the J call TRBJ1-6, with 8 bases fitting TRBD1. This CDR3 reads CASSVAHGQGISYNSPLHF. CDR3 coding DNA: TGTGCCAGCAGCGTAGCTCACGGACAGGGAATCTCCTATAATTCACCCCTCCACTTT.